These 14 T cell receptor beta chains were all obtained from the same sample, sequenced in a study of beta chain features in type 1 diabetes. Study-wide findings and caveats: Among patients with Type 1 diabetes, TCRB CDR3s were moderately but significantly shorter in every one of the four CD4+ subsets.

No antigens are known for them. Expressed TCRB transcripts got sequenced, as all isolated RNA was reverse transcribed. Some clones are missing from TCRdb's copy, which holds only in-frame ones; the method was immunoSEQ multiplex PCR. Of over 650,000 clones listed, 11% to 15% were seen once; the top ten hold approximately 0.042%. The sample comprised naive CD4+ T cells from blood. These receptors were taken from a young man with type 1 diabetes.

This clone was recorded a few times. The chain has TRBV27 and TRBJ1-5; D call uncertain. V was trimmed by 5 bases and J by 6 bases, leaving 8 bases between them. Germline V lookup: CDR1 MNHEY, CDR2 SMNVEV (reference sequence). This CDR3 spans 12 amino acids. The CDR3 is CASSRGGQPQHF. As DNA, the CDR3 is TGTGCCAGCAGTCGGGGAGGTCAGCCCCAGCATTTT.

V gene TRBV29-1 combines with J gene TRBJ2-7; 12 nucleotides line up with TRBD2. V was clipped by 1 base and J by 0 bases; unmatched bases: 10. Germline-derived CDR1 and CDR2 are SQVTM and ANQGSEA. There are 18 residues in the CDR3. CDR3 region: CSVEGLAGAKSYSYEQYF. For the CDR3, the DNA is TGCAGCGTTGAAGGACTAGCGGGAGCCAAGTCTTACTCCTACGAGCAGTACTTC.

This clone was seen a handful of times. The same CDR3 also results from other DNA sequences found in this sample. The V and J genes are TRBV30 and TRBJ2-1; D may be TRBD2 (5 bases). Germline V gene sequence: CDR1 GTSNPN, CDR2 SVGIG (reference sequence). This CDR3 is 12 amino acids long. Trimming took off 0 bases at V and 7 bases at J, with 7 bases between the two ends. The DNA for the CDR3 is TGTGCCTGGAGTGTACGGGGTAATGAGCAGTTCTTC. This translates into CAWSVRGNEQFF. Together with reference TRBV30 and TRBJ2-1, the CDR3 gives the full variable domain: SQTIHQWPATLVQPVGSPLSLECTVEGTSNPNLYWYRQAAGRGLQLLFYSVGIGQISSEVPQNLSASRPQDRQFILSSKKLLLSDSGFYLCAWSVRGNEQFFGPGTRLTVL.

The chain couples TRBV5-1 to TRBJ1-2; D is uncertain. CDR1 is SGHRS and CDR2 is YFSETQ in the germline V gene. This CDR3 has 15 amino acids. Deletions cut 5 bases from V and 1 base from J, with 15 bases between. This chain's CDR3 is CASRPMDGFNYGYTF. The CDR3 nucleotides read TGCGCCAGCAGACCGATGGACGGATTTAACTATGGCTACACCTTC. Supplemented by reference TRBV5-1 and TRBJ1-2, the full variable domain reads KAGVTQTPRYLIKTRGQQVTLSCSPISGHRSVSWYQQTPGQGLQFLFEYFSETQRNKGNFPGRFSGRQFSNSRSEMNVSTLELGDSALYLCASRPMDGFNYGYTFGSGTRLTVV.

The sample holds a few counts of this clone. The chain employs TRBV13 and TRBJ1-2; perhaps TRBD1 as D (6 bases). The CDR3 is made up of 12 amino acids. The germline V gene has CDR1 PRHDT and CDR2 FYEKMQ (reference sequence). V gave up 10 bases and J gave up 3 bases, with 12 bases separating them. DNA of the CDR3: TGTGCCAACCCGGACAGATACTATGGCTACACCTTC. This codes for CANPDRYYGYTF.

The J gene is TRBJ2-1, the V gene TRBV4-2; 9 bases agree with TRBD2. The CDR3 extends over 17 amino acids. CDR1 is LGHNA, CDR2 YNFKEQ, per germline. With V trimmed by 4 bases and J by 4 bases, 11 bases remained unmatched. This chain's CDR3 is CASSLGPIAGGYNEQFF. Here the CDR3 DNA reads TGTGCCAGCAGCCTTGGCCCCATTGCGGGGGGGTACAATGAGCAGTTCTTC.

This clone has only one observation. CDR3 DNA: TGCGCCAGCAGCCAAGGGGACAGGTATATGAATGAGCAGTTCTTC. Its translation is CASSQGDRYMNEQFF. This chain links TRBV4-1 with TRBJ2-1; 8 positions agree with TRBD1. The CDR3 spans 15 residues. Per germline, CDR1 MGHRA and CDR2 YSYEKL. The V gene end was trimmed by 1 base and the J gene end by 7 bases; junction bases not matched to a gene: 6.

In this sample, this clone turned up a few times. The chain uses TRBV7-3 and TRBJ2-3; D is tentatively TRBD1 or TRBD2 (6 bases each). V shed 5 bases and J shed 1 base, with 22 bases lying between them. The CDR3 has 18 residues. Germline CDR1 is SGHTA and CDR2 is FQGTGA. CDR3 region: CASSPRSGAKPRTDTQYF. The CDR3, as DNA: TGTGCCAGCAGCCCACGGTCGGGGGCGAAACCCCGCACAGATACGCAGTATTTT.

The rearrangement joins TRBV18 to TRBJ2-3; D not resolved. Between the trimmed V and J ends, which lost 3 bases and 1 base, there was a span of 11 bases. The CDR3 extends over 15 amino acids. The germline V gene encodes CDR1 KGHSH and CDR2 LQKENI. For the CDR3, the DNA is TGTGCCAGCTCACCGGCTAGTGCGGGCACAGATACGCAGTATTTT. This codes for CASSPASAGTDTQYF.

As DNA, the CDR3 is TGTGCCAGCGGACCGCGACCTGAAAAACTGTTTTTT. Its protein product is CASGPRPEKLFF. This chain joins TRBV6-5 and TRBJ1-4; the D is unclear. CDR1 and CDR2 from the germline V gene are MNHEY and SVGAGI. Trimming cost V 8 bases and J 7 bases, with 11 bases left between them. The CDR3 runs to 12 residues.

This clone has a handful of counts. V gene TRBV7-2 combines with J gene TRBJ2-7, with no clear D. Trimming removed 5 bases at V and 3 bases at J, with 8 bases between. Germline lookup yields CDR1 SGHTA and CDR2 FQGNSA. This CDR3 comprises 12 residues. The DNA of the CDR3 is TGTGCCAGCAGCCCTACTATCTACGAGCAGTACTTC. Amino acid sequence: CASSPTIYEQYF.

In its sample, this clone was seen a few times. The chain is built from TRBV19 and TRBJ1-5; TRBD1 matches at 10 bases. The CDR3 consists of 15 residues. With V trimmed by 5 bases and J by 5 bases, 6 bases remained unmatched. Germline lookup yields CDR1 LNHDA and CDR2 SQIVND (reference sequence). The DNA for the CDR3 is TGTGCCAGTAGTCCTGGGACAGGGGCCCATCAGCCCCAGCATTTT. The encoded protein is CASSPGTGAHQPQHF.

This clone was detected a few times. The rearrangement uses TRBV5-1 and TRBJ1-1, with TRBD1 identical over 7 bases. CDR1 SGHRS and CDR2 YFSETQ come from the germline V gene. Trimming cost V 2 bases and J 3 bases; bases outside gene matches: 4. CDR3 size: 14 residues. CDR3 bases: TGCGCCAGCAGCTTTACCGACAGGGACACTGAAGCTTTCTTT. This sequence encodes CASSFTDRDTEAFF. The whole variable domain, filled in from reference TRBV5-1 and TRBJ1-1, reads KAGVTQTPRYLIKTRGQQVTLSCSPISGHRSVSWYQQTPGQGLQFLFEYFSETQRNKGNFPGRFSGRQFSNSRSEMNVSTLELGDSALYLCASSFTDRDTEAFFGQGTRLTVV.

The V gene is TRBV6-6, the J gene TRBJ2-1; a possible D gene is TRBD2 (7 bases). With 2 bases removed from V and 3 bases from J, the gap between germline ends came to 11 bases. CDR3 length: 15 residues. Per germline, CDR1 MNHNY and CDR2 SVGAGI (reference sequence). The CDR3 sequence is CASSYGGASYNEQFF. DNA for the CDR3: TGTGCCAGCAGTTACGGGGGGGCCAGCTACAATGAGCAGTTCTTC.